The 22 T cell receptor beta chains below come from one sample, sequenced in a study of T cell responses to AZD1222 COVID-19 vaccine. TCRdb's copy holds only in-frame clones and misses some; the assay was immunoSEQ multiplex PCR. The table shows fewer than 95,000 clones, with roughly 90% occurring only once. The input for sequencing was peripheral blood, taken 28 days after the second AZD1222 dose. Source of these receptors: an adult who received the AZD1222 COVID-19 vaccine.

The CDR3 loop reads CASSLDQGFGYTF. Written as DNA, the CDR3 is TGCGCCAGCAGCTTGGACCAGGGGTTTGGCTACACCTTC. The rearrangement links TRBV5-1 to TRBJ1-2, with D possibly being TRBD1 (6 bases). Germline values: CDR1 SGHRS, CDR2 YFSETQ. V was pared by 0 bases and J by 7 bases, with 10 bases between. This CDR3 comprises 13 residues. Using reference TRBV5-1 and TRBJ1-2 for the parts outside the CDR3, the full variable domain is KAGVTQTPRYLIKTRGQQVTLSCSPISGHRSVSWYQQTPGQGLQFLFEYFSETQRNKGNFPGRFSGRQFSNSRSEMNVSTLELGDSALYLCASSLDQGFGYTFGSGTRLTVV.

CDR3 loop: CASSSGTGITEAFF. The CDR3 DNA is TGTGCCAGTAGTTCCGGGACAGGGATAACTGAAGCTTTCTTT. The chain is built from TRBV19 and TRBJ1-1, with 9 nucleotides matching TRBD1. Per germline, CDR1 LNHDA and CDR2 SQIVND (reference sequence). The CDR3 length is 14 residues. Losses at the gene ends were 5 bases for V and 5 bases for J; bases not matched to a gene: 6.

The genes are TRBV5-6 and TRBJ2-2, with 10 bases fitting TRBD1. Trimming cost V 5 bases and J 7 bases; bases outside gene matches: 8. Germline CDR1 is SGHDT and CDR2 is YYEEEE. The CDR3 loop spans 15 amino acids. CDR3 sequence (DNA): TGTGCCAGCAGTTCCGGGACAGGGGAGAGCGGGGAGCTGTTTTTT. This translates into CASSSGTGESGELFF.

The chain uses TRBV29-1 and TRBJ1-1; D is unresolved. Germline CDR1 is SQVTM and CDR2 is ANQGSEA. V shed 8 bases and J shed 0 bases, with 16 bases lying between them. The CDR3 is 14 amino acids. The DNA for the CDR3 is TGCAGCCACAAGGACCGAAACATGAACACTGAAGCTTTCTTT. It is translated as CSHKDRNMNTEAFF. Combining the CDR3 with reference TRBV29-1 and TRBJ1-1 gives the whole variable domain SAVISQKPSRDICQRGTSLTIQCQVDSQVTMMFWYRQQPGQSLTLIATANQGSEATYESGFVIDKFPISRPNLTFSTLTVSNMSPEDSSIYLCSHKDRNMNTEAFFGQGTRLTVV.

The CDR3 nucleotides read TGTGCCAGCAGTGAAGATAAGAAGGGTAGTACCGAAGCTTTCTTT. Translated, it gives CASSEDKKGSTEAFF. The gene calls are TRBV6-1 and TRBJ1-1, with D uncertain. Trimming took 1 base from V and 8 from J, leaving 17 bases between them. CDR1 is MNHNS, CDR2 SASEGT, per germline. CDR3 length: 15 amino acids.

The rearrangement uses TRBV5-5 and TRBJ1-6; 7 bases fit TRBD1. This CDR3 spans 16 amino acids. Germline CDR1 reads SGHKS; CDR2 reads YYEKEE (reference sequence). V gave up 2 bases and J gave up 6 bases; unmatched junction bases: 8. The CDR3 sequence: CASSFWDSLSNSPLHF. In DNA, the CDR3 is TGTGCCAGCAGCTTTTGGGACAGCCTATCTAATTCACCCCTCCACTTT.

The rearrangement joins TRBV19 to TRBJ1-2, with unresolved D. The CDR3 is made up of 15 amino acids. V was pared by 3 bases and J by 5 bases, with 16 bases between. CDR1 is LNHDA and CDR2 is SQIVND in the germline V gene (reference sequence). The CDR3 sequence is CASSIQQTNRYGYTF. CDR3 coding DNA: TGTGCCAGTAGTATTCAACAGACCAATAGATATGGCTACACCTTC.

The rearrangement joins TRBV30 to TRBJ2-2, with 10 nucleotides matching TRBD1. Trimming took 0 bases from V and 5 from J; bases not matched to a gene: 6. CDR1 is GTSNPN and CDR2 is SVGIG in the germline V gene (reference sequence). This CDR3 is 16 amino acids long. The CDR3 spells CAWSVPRTGGTGELFF. The CDR3 DNA reads TGTGCCTGGAGTGTACCTCGGACAGGGGGGACCGGGGAGCTGTTTTTT.

This chain links TRBV7-8 with TRBJ2-7; 9 bases map to TRBD1. CDR3 size: 14 residues. The germline gives CDR1 SGHVS, CDR2 FQNEAQ. V lost 5 bases to trimming and J lost 5 bases; unmatched junction nucleotides: 7. The CDR3 nucleotides are TGTGCCAGCAGCCCCCGGGACAGGGCGAACGAGCAGTACTTC. Translating it yields CASSPRDRANEQYF.

The V gene is TRBV24-1, the J gene TRBJ1-2; 10 bases align to TRBD1. This CDR3 is 14 amino acids long. The J segment lost 8 bases and the V segment lost 3 bases, leaving 5 bases of the junction unmatched. The germline V gene has CDR1 KGHDR and CDR2 SFDVKD. The CDR3 sequence: CATSDMDRGGGYTF. For the CDR3, the DNA is TGTGCCACCAGTGATATGGACAGGGGGGGAGGCTACACCTTC.

The V and J genes are TRBV5-1 and TRBJ1-1; D remains unclear. V was trimmed by 3 bases and J by 8 bases, leaving 11 bases between them. The CDR3 spans 12 residues. Per germline, CDR1 SGHRS and CDR2 YFSETQ. CDR3 nucleotide sequence: TGCGCCAGCAGCTCCGACCCCCCAGAAGCTTTCTTT. This gives the protein CASSSDPPEAFF.

The chain combines TRBV19 with TRBJ1-1, with D hard to call. In germline, CDR1 is LNHDA, CDR2 SQIVND (reference sequence). CDR3 length: 12 amino acids. Trimming took 6 bases from V and 1 from J, leaving 6 bases between them. The CDR3 bases are TGTGCCAGTAGCTTTAAGAACACTGAAGCTTTCTTT. Its translation is CASSFKNTEAFF.

This chain joins TRBV18 and TRBJ1-3; 8 bases fit TRBD1. The CDR3 loop spans 18 amino acids. In germline, CDR1 is KGHSH, CDR2 LQKENI. The J segment lost 2 bases and the V segment lost 4 bases, leaving 13 bases of the junction unmatched. CDR3 loop: CASSRGQGSTGTGNTIYF. Written as DNA, the CDR3 is TGTGCCAGCTCACGCGGACAGGGAAGTACTGGTACTGGAAACACCATATATTTT.

The chain uses TRBV10-3 and TRBJ2-1; 9 bases map to TRBD2. From germline, CDR1 is ENHRY and CDR2 SYGVKD. The CDR3 spans 15 residues. V lost 7 bases, J lost 1 base, and 5 bases stayed unmatched. This CDR3 reads CAIKAGGESYNEQFF. The CDR3 DNA reads TGTGCCATCAAGGCGGGGGGGGAATCCTACAATGAGCAGTTCTTC.

The rearrangement joins TRBV6-4 to TRBJ2-1; no reliable D call. Germline V gene sequence: CDR1 MRHNA, CDR2 SNTAGT. The CDR3 loop spans 13 amino acids. The germline V and J ends were trimmed by 2 bases and 4 bases, with 6 bases remaining between them. The CDR3 DNA sequence: TGTGCCAGCAGTGACGGCGAATACAATGAGCAGTTCTTC. This codes for CASSDGEYNEQFF.

J is TRBJ1-6 and V is TRBV6-6; perhaps TRBD1 as D (5 bases). Germline values: CDR1 MNHNY, CDR2 SVGAGI (reference sequence). The CDR3 extends over 15 amino acids. V was pared by 1 base and J by 7 bases, with 11 bases between. CDR3 nucleotides: TGTGCCAGCAGTTACTACAGGCCGGACAATTCACCCCTCCACTTT. It codes for CASSYYRPDNSPLHF.

This chain uses TRBV11-2 with TRBJ1-6; no firm D call. The CDR3 spans 17 residues. V shed 6 bases and J shed 7 bases, with 22 bases lying between them. Germline V gene sequence: CDR1 SGHAT, CDR2 FQNNGV. CDR3 nucleotides: TGTGCCAGCAGTTTATTTACTTTGGGGTTCCTAAATTCACCCCTCCACTTT. It is translated as CASSLFTLGFLNSPLHF.

The chain recombines TRBV3-1 (or the pseudogene TRBV3-2) with TRBJ2-1; the match to TRBD2 covers 12 bases. CDR1 LGHDT and CDR2 YNNKEL come from the germline V gene (reference sequence). V shed 6 bases, J shed 7 bases, and the junction held 7 bases outside the gene matches. The CDR3 is 15 residues long. The CDR3 sequence is CASSTSGRMFNEQFF. In DNA form, the CDR3 reads TGTGCCAGCAGTACTAGCGGGAGGATGTTTAATGAGCAGTTCTTC.

This clone has a single count. V is TRBV9 and J is TRBJ1-1; D ambiguous. Trimming stripped 4 bases from V and 3 bases from J, with 10 bases between. CDR3 size: 13 residues. Germline loops: CDR1 SGDLS, CDR2 YYNGEE. CDR3 amino acids: CASSPAGYTEAFF. Written as DNA, the CDR3 is TGTGCCAGCAGCCCGGCAGGTTACACTGAAGCTTTCTTT.

This sequence joins TRBV7-3 and TRBJ2-3, with no clear D. Germline V gives CDR1 SGHTA, CDR2 FQGTGA. The CDR3 consists of 18 residues. V lost 4 bases and J 1 base, leaving 21 bases between the germline ends. Written as DNA, the CDR3 is TGTGCCAGCAGCTCCTCCGCCGGGTCCGGATTAGGCACAGATACGCAGTATTTT. It codes for CASSSSAGSGLGTDTQYF.

This chain uses TRBV2 with TRBJ1-2; a possible D gene is TRBD1 (5 bases). V was pared by 3 bases and J by 4 bases, with 12 bases between. The CDR3 consists of 14 residues. In germline, CDR1 is SNHLY, CDR2 FYNNEI. The DNA of the CDR3 is TGTGCCAGCAGTGAGGGGACTGCCAGCTATGGCTACACCTTC. It codes for CASSEGTASYGYTF.

The V call is TRBV25-1, the J call TRBJ2-7; TRBD1 aligns across 10 bases. The CDR3 sequence is 13 residues long. Germline CDR1 MGHDK, CDR2 SYGVNS. The ends lost 8 bases at V and 1 base at J; junction bases unmatched: 2. The CDR3 is CASGGQGSYEQYF. CDR3 DNA sequence: TGTGCCAGCGGGGGACAGGGGTCCTACGAGCAGTACTTC.